This T cell receptor (beta chain) was profiled in a study of T cell repertoires in cytomegalovirus infection (dated by TCRdb to about 2019). About the investigation overall: Because public TCR beta signatures pointed to carriage of CMV infection together with the matching HLA type, the HLA type of each donor mattered for the analysis. General conclusions and limits of the study: The ex vivo response was dominated by HLA-C-restricted CMV-specific TCR beta clonotypes, and the single most frequent clonotype in two of eight donors was supplied by these HLA-C-restricted clonotypes. Cumulative frequency of public TCR beta family members discriminated carriers of CMV infection plus the relevant HLA type in this cohort and an independent approximately 340-donor cohort.

From the cysteine through the phenylalanine, the CDR3 covers 14 amino acids. The entry retains the CDR3 DNA only, 42 bases that are in frame from base 1. V is reduced by 0 bases and J by 4 bases, leaving a spacing of 7 bases between them. The CDR1 and CDR2 encoded by the germline V gene are MGHRA and YSYEKL. To note about this clonotype: The antigen this receptor binds is unknown. Qualities for individual bases were not recorded, and no much larger clone is one base off.

The sequencer was an Illumina HiSeq 1500. The raw public data were reprocessed by TCRdb itself: fastp quality trimming at Q25, MiXCR clonotype calling, in-frame beta chains only. CDR3 protein sequences are deduplicated, and each keeps its most common genes and DNA. The table for this sample lists about 490,000 distinct CDR3 sequences; around a quarter of them were counted only once. The ten largest clones capture approximately 13% of the sample. The chain is encoded by TRBV4-1 joined to TRBJ1-3, with no confidently assigned D gene. This clonotype was obtained from a human donor in good health (CMV status not recorded). Some clones in this sample may be carry-over from other donors' samples. The sample was PBMCs. This receptor carries the CDR3 CASSQDTWGNTIYF. The DNA sequence follows: TGCGCCAGCAGCCAAGACACGTGGGGAAACACCATATATTTT.